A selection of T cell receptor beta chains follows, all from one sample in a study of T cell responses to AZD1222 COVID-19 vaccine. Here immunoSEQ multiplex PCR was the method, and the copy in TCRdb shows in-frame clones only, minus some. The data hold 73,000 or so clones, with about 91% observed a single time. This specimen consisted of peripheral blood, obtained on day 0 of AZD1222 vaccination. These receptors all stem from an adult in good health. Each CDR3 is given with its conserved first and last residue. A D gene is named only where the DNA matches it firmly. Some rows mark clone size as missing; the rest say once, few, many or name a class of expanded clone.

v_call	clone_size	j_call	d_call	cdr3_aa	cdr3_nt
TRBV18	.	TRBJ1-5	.	CASSLQGNSNQPQHF	TGTGCCAGCTCACTACAGGGCAATAGCAATCAGCCCCAGCATTTT
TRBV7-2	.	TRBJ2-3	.	CASSLRPRVDTQYF	TGTGCCAGCAGCTTAAGGCCTCGGGTAGATACGCAGTATTTT
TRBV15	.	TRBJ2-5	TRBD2	CATSGLALGETQYF	TGTGCCACCAGCGGACTAGCTTTGGGAGAGACCCAGTACTTC
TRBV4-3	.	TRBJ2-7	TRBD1	CASSQGVKGAVVYEQYF	TGCGCCAGCAGCCAAGGGGTGAAGGGGGCGGTAGTCTACGAGCAGTACTTC
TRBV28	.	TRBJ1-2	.	CASTEPKGENYGYTF	TGTGCCAGCACCGAACCCAAGGGCGAAAACTATGGCTACACCTTC
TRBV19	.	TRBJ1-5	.	CASSIRRHEPNQPQHF	TGTGCCAGTAGTATACGACGACACGAACCCAATCAGCCCCAGCATTTT
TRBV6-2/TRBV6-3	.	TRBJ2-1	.	CASSPPIYEQFF	TGTGCCAGCAGCCCACCTATTTATGAGCAGTTCTTC
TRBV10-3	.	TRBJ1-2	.	CAISESMGGEGYTF	TGTGCCATCAGTGAATCGATGGGGGGCGAAGGCTACACCTTC
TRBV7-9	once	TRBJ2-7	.	CASSLMGRPSYEQYF	TGTGCCAGCAGCTTAATGGGCAGGCCGTCCTACGAGCAGTACTTC
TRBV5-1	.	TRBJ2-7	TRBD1	CASSLEGQGPHEQYF	TGCGCCAGCAGCTTGGAGGGACAGGGTCCCCACGAGCAGTACTTC
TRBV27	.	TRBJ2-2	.	CASSPWGSRSANTGELFF	TGTGCCAGCAGTCCCTGGGGGAGCCGGTCCGCGAACACCGGGGAGCTGTTTTTT
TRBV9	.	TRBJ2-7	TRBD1	CASSPRDRRSYEQYF	TGTGCCAGCAGCCCACGGGACAGGCGATCCTACGAGCAGTACTTC
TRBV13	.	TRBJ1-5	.	CASSLGVGNQPQHF	TGTGCCAGCAGCTTAGGCGTGGGAAATCAGCCCCAGCATTTT
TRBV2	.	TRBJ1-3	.	CASSELGNTIYF	TGTGCCAGCAGTGAGTTGGGAAACACCATATATTTT
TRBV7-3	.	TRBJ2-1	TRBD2	CASSGRLANEQFF	TGTGCCAGCAGCGGGCGACTAGCTAATGAGCAGTTCTTC
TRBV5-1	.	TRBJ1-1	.	CASSLANRGVGEAFF	TGCGCCAGCAGCTTGGCCAACCGCGGAGTTGGGGAAGCTTTCTTT
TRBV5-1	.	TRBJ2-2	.	CASSLGGTPYTGELFF	TGCGCCAGCAGCTTGGGAGGGACTCCCTACACCGGGGAGCTGTTTTTT
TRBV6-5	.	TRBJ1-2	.	CASSPRRTQNYGYTF	TGTGCCAGCAGTCCCCGACGGACCCAAAACTATGGCTACACCTTC
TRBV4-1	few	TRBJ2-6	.	CASSQASHSGANVLTF	TGCGCCAGCAGCCAAGCGTCGCACTCTGGGGCCAACGTCCTGACTTTC
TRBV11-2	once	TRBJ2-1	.	CASSLDLVARPPYNEQFF	TGTGCCAGCAGCTTAGATCTGGTGGCCAGGCCTCCCTACAATGAGCAGTTCTTC
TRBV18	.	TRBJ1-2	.	CASSLQGDYGYTF	TGTGCCAGCTCCCTACAGGGAGATTATGGCTACACCTTC
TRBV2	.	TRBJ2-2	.	CASNSANTGELFF	TGTGCCAGCAACAGCGCGAACACCGGGGAGCTGTTTTTT
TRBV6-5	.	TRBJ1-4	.	CASSAGSTNEKLFF	TGTGCCAGCAGCGCAGGGAGTACTAATGAAAAACTGTTTTTT
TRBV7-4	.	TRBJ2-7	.	CASSPLRGKEQYF	TGTGCCAGCAGCCCCCTCCGAGGGAAGGAGCAGTACTTC
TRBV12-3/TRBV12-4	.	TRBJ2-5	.	CASSLYGSETQYF	TGTGCCAGCAGTTTGTACGGGTCAGAGACCCAGTACTTC
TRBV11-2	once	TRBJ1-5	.	CASSPTGNSNQPQHF	TGTGCCAGCAGCCCGACAGGAAATAGCAATCAGCCCCAGCATTTT
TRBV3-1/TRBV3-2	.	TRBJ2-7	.	CASSQFLRHEQYF	TGTGCCAGCAGCCAATTCCTCCGGCACGAGCAGTACTTC
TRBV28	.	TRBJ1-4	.	CASSLGAETNEKLFF	TGTGCCAGCAGTTTAGGGGCAGAAACTAATGAAAAACTGTTTTTT
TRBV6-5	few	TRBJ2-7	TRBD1	CASSRGQGLGEQYF	TGTGCCAGCAGTCGGGGACAGGGGTTAGGCGAGCAGTACTTC
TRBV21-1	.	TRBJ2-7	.	CASSKRTLAGGSYEQYF	TGTGCCAGCAGCAAAAGGACCCTAGCGGGAGGCTCCTACGAGCAGTACTTC
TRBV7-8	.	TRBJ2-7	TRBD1	CASSRGQIYEQYF	TGTGCCAGCAGCAGGGGACAGATCTACGAGCAGTACTTC
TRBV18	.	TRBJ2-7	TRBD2	CASSPSSGTEQYF	TGTGCCAGCTCACCCTCCAGCGGGACTGAGCAGTACTTC
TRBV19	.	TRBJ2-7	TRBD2	CASSPIAGGYEQYF	TGTGCCAGTAGTCCTATAGCGGGAGGCTACGAGCAGTACTTC
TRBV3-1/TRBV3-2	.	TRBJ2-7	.	CASSHSSYEQYF	TGTGCCAGCAGCCACAGCTCCTACGAGCAGTACTTC
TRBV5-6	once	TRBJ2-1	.	CASSLYYLHYNEQFF	TGTGCCAGCAGCCTTTACTACCTTCACTACAATGAGCAGTTCTTC
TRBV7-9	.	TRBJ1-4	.	CASSLRGGEKLFF	TGTGCCAGCAGCTTGAGGGGTGGGGAAAAACTGTTTTTT
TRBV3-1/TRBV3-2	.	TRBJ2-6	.	CASSQGTAWDLSGANVLTF	TGTGCCAGCAGCCAAGGGACAGCCTGGGACCTGTCTGGGGCCAACGTCCTGACTTTC
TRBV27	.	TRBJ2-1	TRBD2	CASSWVAGANEQFF	TGTGCCAGCAGTTGGGTAGCGGGGGCCAATGAGCAGTTCTTC
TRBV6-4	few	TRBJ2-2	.	CASSDRDTGELFF	TGTGCCAGCAGTGACAGGGACACCGGGGAGCTGTTTTTT
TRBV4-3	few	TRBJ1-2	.	CASSQVGQGPLNYGYTF	TGCGCCAGCAGCCAAGTCGGGCAGGGCCCCTTAAACTATGGCTACACCTTC
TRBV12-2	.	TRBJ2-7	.	CASRLGDFSYEQYF	TGTGCAAGTCGCTTAGGTGACTTCTCCTACGAGCAGTACTTC
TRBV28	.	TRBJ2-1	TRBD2	CASSVGGSHYNEQFF	TGTGCCAGCAGCGTGGGGGGGAGCCACTACAATGAGCAGTTCTTC
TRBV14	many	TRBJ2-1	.	CASSPTLGLAAYNEQFF	TGTGCCAGCAGCCCAACTCTCGGATTAGCGGCTTATAATGAGCAGTTCTTC
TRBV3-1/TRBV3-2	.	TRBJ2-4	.	CASSQELQGAGAKNIQYF	TGTGCCAGCAGCCAAGAGCTACAAGGGGCGGGGGCCAAAAACATTCAGTACTTC
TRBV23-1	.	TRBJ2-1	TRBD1	CASSRDRGNEQFF	TGCGCCAGCAGTCGGGACAGGGGCAATGAGCAGTTCTTC